This T cell receptor beta chain comes out of a study of regulatory T cells in long-lasting Graves disease. Study-wide points: Examination was confined to peripheral blood, excluding thyroid tissue.

Time point: persistent/refractory GD, antithyroid drugs over 5 years with positive TRAb. PBMC-derived RNA was used for the TCR library. Of note for this clonotype: Its specificity is not known.

From germline, CDR1 is GTSNPN and CDR2 SVGIG (reference sequence). CDR3 length equals 14 residues. J was trimmed by 6 bases and V by 1 base; bases with no gene match: 6. Both iRepertoire HTBI primers and Arm-PCR of CDR3 regions were used to build the TCR beta libraries. TCRdb ran MiXCR on the multiplex PCR reads and lists one entry per CDR3 protein. Of roughly 400,000 distinct CDR3 sequences listed, approximately 22% were seen once; the top ten hold 14%. The rearrangement uses TRBV30 and TRBJ2-1; 7 positions agree with TRBD2. The sequence was obtained from a female donor with Graves disease. Sample: peripheral blood mononuclear cells (PBMCs), taken when the disease was refractory, from a patient treated with antithyroid drugs. The CDR3 DNA reads as TGTGCCTGGAGTGAGGCGGGAGTTGGCAATGAGCAGTTCTTC. This codes for CAWSEAGVGNEQFF.